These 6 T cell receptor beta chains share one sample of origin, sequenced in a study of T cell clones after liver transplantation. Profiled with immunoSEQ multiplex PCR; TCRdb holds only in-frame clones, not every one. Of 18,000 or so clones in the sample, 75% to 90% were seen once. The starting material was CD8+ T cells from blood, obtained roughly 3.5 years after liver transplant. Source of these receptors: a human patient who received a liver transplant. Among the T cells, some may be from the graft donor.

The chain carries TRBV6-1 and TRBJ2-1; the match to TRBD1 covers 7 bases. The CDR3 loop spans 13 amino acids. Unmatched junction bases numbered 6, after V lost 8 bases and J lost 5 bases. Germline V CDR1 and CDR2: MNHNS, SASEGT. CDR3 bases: TGTGCCAGCTCTAAAAGGGGGCACAATGAGCAGTTCTTC. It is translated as CASSKRGHNEQFF.

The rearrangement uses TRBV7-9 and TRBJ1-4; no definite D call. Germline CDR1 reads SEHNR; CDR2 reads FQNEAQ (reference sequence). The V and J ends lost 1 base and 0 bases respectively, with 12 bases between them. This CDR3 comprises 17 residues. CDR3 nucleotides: TGTGCCAGCAGCTTAGAGGGTTTAGGACCAACTAATGAAAAACTGTTTTTT. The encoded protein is CASSLEGLGPTNEKLFF. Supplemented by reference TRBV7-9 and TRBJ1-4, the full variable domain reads DTGVSQNPRHKITKRGQNVTFRCDPISEHNRLYWYRQTLGQGPEFLTYFQNEAQLEKSRLLSDRFSAERPKGSFSTLEIQRTEQGDSAMYLCASSLEGLGPTNEKLFFGSGTQLSVL.

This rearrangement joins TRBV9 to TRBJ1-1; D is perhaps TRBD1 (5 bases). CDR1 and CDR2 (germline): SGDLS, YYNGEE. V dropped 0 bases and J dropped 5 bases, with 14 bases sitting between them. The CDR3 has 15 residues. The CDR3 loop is CASSVGGSPGTEAFF. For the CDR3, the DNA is TGTGCCAGCAGCGTAGGGGGCTCACCCGGGACTGAAGCTTTCTTT.

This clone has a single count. The chain's CDR3 is CSFQREGRYEQYF. The CDR3 DNA follows: TGCAGCTTCCAGCGGGAGGGCCGGTACGAGCAGTACTTC. The chain recombines TRBV29-1 with TRBJ2-7; 10 bases fit TRBD2. This CDR3 is built from 13 residues. After removal of 8 bases from V and 4 bases from J, the junction contained 8 bases not matched to a gene. Germline CDR1 and CDR2: SQVTM and ANQGSEA.

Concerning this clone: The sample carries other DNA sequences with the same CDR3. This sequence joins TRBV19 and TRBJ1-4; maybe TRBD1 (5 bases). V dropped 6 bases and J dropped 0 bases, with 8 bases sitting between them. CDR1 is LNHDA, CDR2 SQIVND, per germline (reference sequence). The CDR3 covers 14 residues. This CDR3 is CASSGTATNEKLFF. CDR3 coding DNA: TGTGCCAGTAGCGGGACGGCAACTAATGAAAAACTGTTTTTT.

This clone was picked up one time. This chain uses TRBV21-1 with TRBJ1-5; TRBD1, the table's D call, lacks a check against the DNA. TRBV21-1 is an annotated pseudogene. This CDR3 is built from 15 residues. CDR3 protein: CASSKDRDGWQPQHF. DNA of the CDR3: TGTGCCAGCAGCAAGGACAGGGATGGGTGGCAGCCCCAGCATTTT.